This is a list of T cell receptor beta chains from one sample in a study of blood T cell repertoires in COVID-19. TCRdb's table, derived via immunoSEQ multiplex PCR, lists solely in-frame clones and lacks some. There are approximately 77,000 clones in the sample; around 90% occur only once, and around 4.5% lies in the top ten. Source material: peripheral blood. These receptors originate from a man between 50 and 59 years old with active COVID-19. CDR3s include the opening cysteine and the closing phenylalanine or tryptophan. D genes are given only for firm matches. Not all rows give a size; the values are once, few, many and, for expanded clones, a class.

TRBV5-1	-	TRBJ1-4	-	15	CASSPTLATNEKLFF	TGCGCCAGCAGCCCTACGTTAGCAACTAATGAAAAACTGTTTTTT
TRBV13	TRBD2	TRBJ2-1	-	15	CASSPGLAGGNEQFF	TGTGCCAGCAGCCCGGGACTAGCGGGAGGAAATGAGCAGTTCTTC
TRBV19	-	TRBJ2-7	-	13	CATSSAGANEQYF	TGTGCCACCTCCTCTGCAGGGGCGAACGAGCAGTACTTC
TRBV5-4	-	TRBJ1-3	-	14	CASSLGASGNTIYF	TGTGCCAGCAGCTTGGGGGCCTCTGGAAACACCATATATTTT
TRBV5-1	TRBD1	TRBJ2-7	-	14	CASSGGQGHYEQYF	TGCGCCAGCAGCGGGGGACAGGGACACTACGAGCAGTACTTC
TRBV5-1	TRBD2	TRBJ2-5	-	15	CASSPGLSPGGTQYF	TGCGCCAGCAGCCCGGGACTATCTCCGGGAGGGACCCAGTACTTC
TRBV5-1	-	TRBJ1-3	-	15	CASSLRGGSGNTIYF	TGCGCCAGCAGCTTGAGAGGGGGCTCTGGAAACACCATATATTTT
TRBV6-1	-	TRBJ1-3	-	15	CASSEAPGPGNTIYF	TGTGCCAGCAGTGAAGCGCCAGGGCCTGGAAACACCATATATTTT
TRBV6-1	-	TRBJ2-6	-	20	CASSESGPGSFFSGANVLTF	TGTGCCAGCAGTGAATCGGGTCCGGGATCGTTCTTCTCTGGGGCCAACGTCCTGACTTTC
TRBV28	TRBD2	TRBJ2-3	once	18	CASSSKHPAGGRADTQYF	TGTGCCAGCAGTTCCAAACACCCAGCGGGAGGTCGCGCAGATACGCAGTATTTT
TRBV28	-	TRBJ2-1	-	16	CASRDPSGSSYNEQFF	TGTGCCAGCAGGGACCCGAGCGGAAGCTCCTACAATGAGCAGTTCTTC
TRBV4-1	-	TRBJ1-4	-	15	CASSQSGAQNEKLFF	TGCGCCAGCAGCCAATCTGGAGCGCAGAATGAAAAACTGTTTTTT
TRBV7-9	-	TRBJ2-2	-	16	CASSLGAGTPTGELFF	TGTGCCAGCAGCTTAGGAGCGGGCACCCCCACCGGGGAGCTGTTTTTT
TRBV6-5	-	TRBJ2-7	once	15	CASKEEDSSSYEQYF	TGTGCCAGCAAAGAGGAAGACAGTAGCTCCTACGAGCAGTACTTC
TRBV15	-	TRBJ2-3	-	15	CATSRDRADADTQYF	TGTGCCACCAGCAGAGATAGAGCGGACGCAGATACGCAGTATTTT
TRBV6-5	TRBD1	TRBJ1-1	-	14	CASTRTGENTEAFF	TGTGCCAGCACCAGGACAGGGGAGAACACTGAAGCTTTCTTT
TRBV2	-	TRBJ1-1	-	14	CASSVQGGNTEAFF	TGTGCCAGCAGTGTACAGGGCGGGAACACTGAAGCTTTCTTT
TRBV3-1/TRBV3-2	-	TRBJ2-7	-	16	CASSQERNIRRYEQYF	TGTGCCAGCAGCCAAGAAAGGAACATCCGGAGGTACGAGCAGTACTTC
TRBV4-1	-	TRBJ2-7	-	15	CASSQTGTPWDEQYF	TGCGCCAGCAGCCAAACCGGGACACCATGGGACGAGCAGTACTTC
TRBV7-3	TRBD1	TRBJ1-3	once	15	CASSRDRGSGNTIYF	TGTGCCAGCAGCCGGGACAGGGGGTCGGGAAACACCATATATTTT
TRBV28	-	TRBJ1-1	-	14	CASTGGGVGGLAFF	TGTGCCAGCACCGGAGGCGGAGTGGGGGGGCTGGCTTTCTTT
TRBV2	TRBD1	TRBJ1-5	-	14	CASRGQANSGPQHF	TGTGCCAGCCGGGGACAGGCCAACAGTGGGCCCCAGCATTTT
TRBV19	TRBD1	TRBJ1-2	-	15	CASSKKGQGDYGYTF	TGTGCCAGTAGTAAAAAGGGACAGGGGGACTATGGCTACACCTTC
TRBV5-4	-	TRBJ2-2	-	15	CASSVRGVNTGELFF	TGTGCCAGCAGTGTAAGGGGTGTGAACACCGGGGAGCTGTTTTTT
TRBV2	-	TRBJ2-5	-	14	CASKREIGQETQYF	TGTGCCAGCAAACGGGAGATTGGCCAAGAGACCCAGTACTTC
TRBV23-1	TRBD1	TRBJ2-7	-	17	CASSHLALGTGIYEQYF	TGCGCCAGCAGTCACCTCGCTCTCGGGACAGGGATCTACGAGCAGTACTTC
TRBV30	-	TRBJ1-3	-	13	CAWEQWFRNTIYF	TGTGCCTGGGAACAGTGGTTTAGAAACACCATATATTTT
TRBV5-8	TRBD1	TRBJ2-7	-	15	CASMRAGQGLYEQYF	TGTGCCAGCATGAGGGCGGGACAGGGGCTCTACGAGCAGTACTTC
TRBV19	TRBD2	TRBJ2-1	-	13	CASSGEGGHEQFF	TGTGCCAGTAGTGGGGAGGGAGGCCATGAGCAGTTCTTC
TRBV12-5	-	TRBJ2-7	once	13	CASGLVNRDEQYF	TGTGCTAGTGGTTTGGTAAACAGGGACGAGCAGTACTTC
TRBV19	TRBD1	TRBJ1-6	-	18	CASSPEPTGGIYNSPLHF	TGTGCCAGTAGTCCGGAGCCAACAGGGGGAATTTATAATTCACCCCTCCACTTT
TRBV20-1	-	TRBJ2-7	-	13	CSASRQAGVEQYF	TGCAGTGCTAGTCGACAGGCGGGGGTCGAGCAGTACTTC
TRBV18	-	TRBJ1-1	-	13	CASSPATRTEAFF	TGTGCCAGCTCACCGGCAACGAGGACTGAAGCTTTCTTT
TRBV5-1	-	TRBJ1-5	-	15	CASSFGESGNQPQHF	TGCGCCAGCAGCTTTGGGGAGTCGGGCAATCAGCCCCAGCATTTT
TRBV7-9	-	TRBJ1-2	-	14	CASSFDLDNAGYTF	TGTGCCAGCAGCTTCGATCTGGACAATGCTGGCTACACCTTC
TRBV19	TRBD1	TRBJ1-2	once	14	CASSGWTGNYGYTF	TGTGCCAGTAGTGGCTGGACAGGGAACTATGGCTACACCTTC
TRBV29-1	TRBD1	TRBJ1-5	-	13	CSVITGVNQPQHF	TGCAGCGTCATCACAGGGGTGAATCAGCCCCAGCATTTT
TRBV11-1	-	TRBJ2-7	-	15	CASSSAHGLHYEQYF	TGTGCCAGCAGCTCCGCTCATGGACTACACTACGAGCAGTACTTC
TRBV18	-	TRBJ1-5	-	15	CASSPDTKSNQPQHF	TGTGCCAGCTCCCCGGACACGAAAAGCAATCAGCCCCAGCATTTT